Listed below are T cell receptor beta chains from one sample, sequenced in a study of blood T cell repertoires in COVID-19. The table came from immunoSEQ multiplex PCR; TCRdb's copy has only in-frame clones and leaves some out. The sample holds roughly 440,000 clones; approximately 89% are singletons and the top ten take roughly 12%. Source material: peripheral blood. Receptors originate from a woman aged 45 to 65 with COVID-19, enrolled during active disease. Both conserved end residues are part of each CDR3. The order of the fields is J gene, D gene, V gene, clone size, CDR3 DNA, CDR3 protein. A D gene is named only where the DNA matches it firmly. Expanded clones are given a class, and other clones once, few, many or no size at all.

J gene: TRBJ1-2; D gene: .; V gene: TRBV5-1; clone size: .; CDR3 DNA: TGCGCCAGCAGCTTGACAGGCTATGGCTACACCTTC; CDR3 protein: CASSLTGYGYTF
J gene: TRBJ1-1; D gene: .; V gene: TRBV18; clone size: once; CDR3 DNA: TGTGCCAGCCTCCCGCGGGTGGGGAACACTGAAGCTTTCTTT; CDR3 protein: CASLPRVGNTEAFF
J gene: TRBJ1-2; D gene: .; V gene: TRBV28; clone size: .; CDR3 DNA: TGTGCCAGCAGCCCTTACAGGGTAGACTATGGCTACACCTTC; CDR3 protein: CASSPYRVDYGYTF
J gene: TRBJ2-6; D gene: TRBD1; V gene: TRBV11-2; clone size: .; CDR3 DNA: TGTGCCAGCAGCTTAGCTCAGGGGGTCTCTGGGGCCAACGTCCTGACTTTC; CDR3 protein: CASSLAQGVSGANVLTF
J gene: TRBJ2-1; D gene: .; V gene: TRBV11-2; clone size: .; CDR3 DNA: TGTGCCAGCAGCTTAGCCGAGCGGCGAGCTTCGGCCTCCTACAATGAGCAGTTCTTC; CDR3 protein: CASSLAERRASASYNEQFF
J gene: TRBJ2-7; D gene: .; V gene: TRBV20-1; clone size: .; CDR3 DNA: TGCAGTGCTCCCCAGGGCTACGAGCAGTACTTC; CDR3 protein: CSAPQGYEQYF
J gene: TRBJ2-5; D gene: .; V gene: TRBV29-1; clone size: .; CDR3 DNA: TGCAGCGTTGCAACCACAGGTGAAGAGACCCAGTACTTC; CDR3 protein: CSVATTGEETQYF
J gene: TRBJ1-1; D gene: TRBD1; V gene: TRBV14; clone size: .; CDR3 DNA: TGTGCCAGCAGCCACGGCGGGACAGGGGGAGCTTTCTTT; CDR3 protein: CASSHGGTGGAFF
J gene: TRBJ2-3; D gene: .; V gene: TRBV9; clone size: .; CDR3 DNA: TGTGCCAGCAGGCCCGGGGTGGCAGATACGCAGTATTTT; CDR3 protein: CASRPGVADTQYF
J gene: TRBJ2-7; D gene: .; V gene: TRBV3-1/TRBV3-2; clone size: .; CDR3 DNA: TGTGCCAGCAGCCGGAAAGGGGGCTACGAGCAGTACTTC; CDR3 protein: CASSRKGGYEQYF
J gene: TRBJ2-7; D gene: TRBD1; V gene: TRBV3-1/TRBV3-2; clone size: .; CDR3 DNA: TGTGCCAGCAGCCTGCGCAAATTACAGGGGCCTCGCTCCTACGAGCAGTACTTC; CDR3 protein: CASSLRKLQGPRSYEQYF
J gene: TRBJ1-3; D gene: TRBD1; V gene: TRBV30; clone size: .; CDR3 DNA: TGTGCCTGGAGTACCCACCGGGGACAGCTGATCTCTGGAAACACCATATATTTT; CDR3 protein: CAWSTHRGQLISGNTIYF
J gene: TRBJ2-1; D gene: TRBD2; V gene: TRBV13; clone size: .; CDR3 DNA: TGTGCCAGCAGCCCCACCCCCCTAGCGGGGGAGGAGCAGTTCTTC; CDR3 protein: CASSPTPLAGEEQFF
J gene: TRBJ2-7; D gene: .; V gene: TRBV6-1; clone size: .; CDR3 DNA: TGTGCCAGCAGTGAAGCTCAGGACTACGAGCAGTACTTC; CDR3 protein: CASSEAQDYEQYF
J gene: TRBJ2-2; D gene: .; V gene: TRBV7-2; clone size: once; CDR3 DNA: TGTGCCAGCAGCTTAGCTAGATATAACACCGGGGAGCTGTTTTTT; CDR3 protein: CASSLARYNTGELFF
J gene: TRBJ1-1; D gene: .; V gene: TRBV10-3; clone size: .; CDR3 DNA: TGTGCCATCAGCGCCGGGATGAACACTGAAGCTTTCTTT; CDR3 protein: CAISAGMNTEAFF
J gene: TRBJ1-1; D gene: TRBD1; V gene: TRBV18; clone size: .; CDR3 DNA: TGTGCCAGCTCACCACTTTCGGGACAGGGGGCCTCTGAAGCTTTCTTT; CDR3 protein: CASSPLSGQGASEAFF
J gene: TRBJ1-2; D gene: .; V gene: TRBV4-1; clone size: .; CDR3 DNA: TGCGCCAGCAGCCCGCCCTCACGACTGAAATCGGGTGGCTACACCTTC; CDR3 protein: CASSPPSRLKSGGYTF
J gene: TRBJ1-1; D gene: .; V gene: TRBV10-1; clone size: .; CDR3 DNA: TGCGCCAGCAGCGACCCTCGGGGGGGGAACACTGAAGCTTTCTTT; CDR3 protein: CASSDPRGGNTEAFF
J gene: TRBJ2-7; D gene: TRBD1; V gene: TRBV9; clone size: .; CDR3 DNA: TGTGCCAGCAGCGTAGGGGGGACAGCATTTTACGAGCAGTACTTC; CDR3 protein: CASSVGGTAFYEQYF
J gene: TRBJ1-2; D gene: TRBD1; V gene: TRBV10-3; clone size: .; CDR3 DNA: TGTGCCATCAGTGGCTTCAAACGATCGGGACAGGGCGTGTTGGGCTACACCTTC; CDR3 protein: CAISGFKRSGQGVLGYTF
J gene: TRBJ2-1; D gene: TRBD1; V gene: TRBV14; clone size: .; CDR3 DNA: TGTGCCAGCCGGAGGGGGGGACAGGGTTACAATGAGCAGTTCTTC; CDR3 protein: CASRRGGQGYNEQFF
J gene: TRBJ1-2; D gene: .; V gene: TRBV3-1/TRBV3-2; clone size: .; CDR3 DNA: TGTGCCAGCAGCCAAGCTGGGGGGGCTAACTATGGCTACACCTTC; CDR3 protein: CASSQAGGANYGYTF
J gene: TRBJ1-1; D gene: .; V gene: TRBV5-4; clone size: .; CDR3 DNA: TGTGCCAGCAGTGAAAGACAGCGTGAAGCTTTCTTT; CDR3 protein: CASSERQREAFF
J gene: TRBJ1-1; D gene: .; V gene: TRBV7-9; clone size: few; CDR3 DNA: TGTGCCAGCAGCGATCAGGGGAACACTGAAGCTTTCTTT; CDR3 protein: CASSDQGNTEAFF
J gene: TRBJ2-5; D gene: TRBD1; V gene: TRBV7-3; clone size: .; CDR3 DNA: TGTGCCAGCAGCTACAGGGGGCAAGAGACCCAGTACTTC; CDR3 protein: CASSYRGQETQYF
J gene: TRBJ2-1; D gene: .; V gene: TRBV29-1; clone size: .; CDR3 DNA: TGCAGCGTTATTGAGCAGAGGGAGCAGTTCTTC; CDR3 protein: CSVIEQREQFF
J gene: TRBJ1-2; D gene: .; V gene: TRBV9; clone size: .; CDR3 DNA: TGTGCCAGCAGCGTAAGCCTCAACTCAGGGGACTATGGCTACACCTTC; CDR3 protein: CASSVSLNSGDYGYTF